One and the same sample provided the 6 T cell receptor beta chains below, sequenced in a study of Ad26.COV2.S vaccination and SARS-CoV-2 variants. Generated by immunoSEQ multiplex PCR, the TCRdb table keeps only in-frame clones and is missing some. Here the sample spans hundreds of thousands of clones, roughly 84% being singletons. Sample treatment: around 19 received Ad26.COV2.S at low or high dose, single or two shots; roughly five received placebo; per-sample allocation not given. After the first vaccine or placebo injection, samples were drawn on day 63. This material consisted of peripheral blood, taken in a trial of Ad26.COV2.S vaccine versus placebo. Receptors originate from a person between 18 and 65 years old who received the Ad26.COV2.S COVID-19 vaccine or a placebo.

The CDR3 DNA is TGTGCCAGCAGTGTCCGGTCATCCTCGTACTTC. As protein: CASSVRSSSYF. This sequence joins TRBV2 and TRBJ2-5; D is undetermined. Germline CDR1 is SNHLY and CDR2 is FYNNEI. The CDR3 consists of 11 residues. V lost 4 bases to trimming and J lost 13 bases, with 13 bases between them.

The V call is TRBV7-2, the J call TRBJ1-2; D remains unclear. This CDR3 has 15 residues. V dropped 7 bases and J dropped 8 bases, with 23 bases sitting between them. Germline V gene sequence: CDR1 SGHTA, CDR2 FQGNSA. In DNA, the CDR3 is TGTGCCAGCACCCGACGGGCAGAGGGTAGTGGGGGCTACACCTTC. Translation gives CASTRRAEGSGGYTF.

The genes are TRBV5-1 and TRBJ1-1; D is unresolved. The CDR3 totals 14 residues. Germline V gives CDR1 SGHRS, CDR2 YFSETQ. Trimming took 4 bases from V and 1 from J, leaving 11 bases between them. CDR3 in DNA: TGCGCCAGCAGCCTAGCGACGGGGAACACTGAAGCTTTCTTT. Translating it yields CASSLATGNTEAFF. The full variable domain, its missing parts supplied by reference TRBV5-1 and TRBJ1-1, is KAGVTQTPRYLIKTRGQQVTLSCSPISGHRSVSWYQQTPGQGLQFLFEYFSETQRNKGNFPGRFSGRQFSNSRSEMNVSTLELGDSALYLCASSLATGNTEAFFGQGTRLTVV.

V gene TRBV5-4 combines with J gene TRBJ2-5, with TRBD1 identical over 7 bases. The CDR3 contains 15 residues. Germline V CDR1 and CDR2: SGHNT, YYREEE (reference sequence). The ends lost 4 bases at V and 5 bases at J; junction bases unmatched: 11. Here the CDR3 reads CASSTYYRGSETQYF. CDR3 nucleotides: TGTGCCAGCAGCACATACTACAGGGGTTCGGAGACCCAGTACTTC.

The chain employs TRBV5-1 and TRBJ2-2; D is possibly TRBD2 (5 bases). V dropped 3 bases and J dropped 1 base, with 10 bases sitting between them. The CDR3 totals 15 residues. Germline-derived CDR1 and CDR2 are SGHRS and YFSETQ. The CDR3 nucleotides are TGCGCCAGCAGCTCCCCGGGGAGGAACACCGGGGAGCTGTTTTTT. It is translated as CASSSPGRNTGELFF.

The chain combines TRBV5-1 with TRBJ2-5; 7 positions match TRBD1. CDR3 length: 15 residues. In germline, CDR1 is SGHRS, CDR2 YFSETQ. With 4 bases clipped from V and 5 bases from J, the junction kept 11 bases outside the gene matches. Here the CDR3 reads CASSKETGSGETQYF. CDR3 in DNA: TGCGCCAGCAGCAAAGAGACAGGGTCAGGGGAGACCCAGTACTTC.